The 16 T cell receptor beta chains below come from one sample, sequenced in a study of regulatory T cells in long-lasting Graves disease. Described time point: newly diagnosed GD, antithyroid drugs for less than 3 months. Scientists built the TCR library using RNA that was extracted from PBMCs. iRepertoire HTBI primers and Arm-PCR of CDR3 regions built TCR beta libraries. TCRdb re-analysed the multiplex PCR reads in MiXCR, keeping a single row per CDR3 protein. Here the sample spans about 540,000 distinct CDR3 sequences, roughly 14% being singletons. These same data were also listed under a study on T cells in Graves' hyperthyroidism and ophthalmopathy.

The sample was peripheral blood mononuclear cells (PBMCs), taken at new diagnosis, from a patient treated with antithyroid drugs. Every receptor here comes from a man younger than 40 with Graves disease.

Points on this clonotype: It differs at one base from a far larger clone, so likely a read error. The J gene is TRBJ2-7, the V gene TRBV12-3 or TRBV12-4; a possible D gene is TRBD1 (6 bases). Judging by the DNA end, TRBJ2-5 fits better; the J call may be wrong. The CDR3 covers 14 residues. CDR3 sequence reads: CASGRDIGEETQYF. As DNA, the CDR3 is TGTGCCAGCGGACGGGACATAGGGGAAGAGACCCAGTACTTC.

Ten or more counts support this clonotype. The chain is built from TRBV20-1 and TRBJ2-5, with 8 bases lining up with TRBD2. After removal of 1 base from V and 6 bases from J, the junction contained 4 bases not matched to a gene. The CDR3 contains 13 residues. Germline values: CDR1 DFQATT, CDR2 SNEGSKA (reference sequence). In nucleotides, the CDR3 is TGCAGTGCTAGAGGCGGGGGGTGGCAGACCCAGTACTTC. The encoded protein is CSARGGGWQTQYF.

This clonotype was found many times. The junction departs from germline at one end; a sequencing error may be responsible. The chain joins TRBV24-1 to TRBJ2-1, with TRBD2 identical over 8 bases. In germline, CDR1 is KGHDR, CDR2 SFDVKD. The CDR3 is 14 amino acids. The CDR3 nucleotides are TGCCCCCTTTCCCTTAGCGGGATGGTCAATGAGCAGTTCTTC. This gives the protein CPLSLSGMVNEQFF.

The rearrangement links TRBV7-9 to TRBJ2-5; 14 bases line up with TRBD2. This CDR3 region has 18 residues. V gave up 2 bases and J gave up 2 bases; unmatched junction bases: 7. Germline-derived CDR1 and CDR2 are SEHNR and FQNEAQ (reference sequence). CDR3 DNA sequence: TGTGCCAGCAGCTTACCCACCGGGACTAGCGGGAGTCAAGAGACCCAGTACTTC. Translation gives CASSLPTGTSGSQETQYF.

In its sample, this clonotype was seen many times. In DNA form, the CDR3 reads TGTGCCAGCAGCTTAGTTCGGACAGGGGTACTAAATGAGCAGTTCTTC. It encodes CASSLVRTGVLNEQFF. This chain links TRBV7-8 with TRBJ2-1; TRBD1 aligns across 9 bases. Trimming removed 1 base from V and 7 bases from J; junction bases left unmatched: 8. Germline CDR1 SGHVS, CDR2 FQNEAQ. This CDR3 comprises 16 residues.

This clonotype has ten or more counts. This chain links TRBV2 with TRBJ2-1; 7 bases align to TRBD1. With 7 bases clipped from V and 9 bases from J, the junction kept 15 bases outside the gene matches. Germline V gene data show CDR1 as SNHLY and CDR2 as FYNNEI. The CDR3 totals 15 residues. The CDR3 reads CASTDRDSILGEQFF. The CDR3 DNA sequence: TGTGCCAGCACCGACCGGGACAGTATTCTCGGTGAGCAGTTCTTC.

There are many counts of this clonotype. This chain joins TRBV24-1 and TRBJ2-3, with no clear D. In germline, CDR1 is KGHDR, CDR2 SFDVKD. The CDR3 runs 13 residues. V lost 4 bases, J lost 8 bases, and 12 bases lay in between. CDR3 residues: CATSEFGRGTQYF. The CDR3 DNA follows: TGTGCCACCAGTGAATTTGGCCGAGGTACGCAGTATTTT.

This chain joins TRBV19 and TRBJ1-1; D might be TRBD1 (5 bases). Germline V gene lookup returns CDR1 LNHDA and CDR2 SQIVND (reference sequence). The CDR3 has 12 amino acids. V lost 4 bases and J lost 10, with 13 bases in between. The CDR3 reads CASSTQGRRAFF. In DNA form, the CDR3 reads TGTGCCAGTAGTACCCAGGGAAGGCGAGCTTTCTTT.

A remark on this clonotype: A far larger clone lies a single base away; this is likely a read error. The chain couples TRBV6-2 or TRBV6-3 to TRBJ2-3; unclear D gene. CDR3 length: 12 residues. Germline V CDR1 and CDR2: MNHEY, SVGEGT. CDR3 sequence: CAGRLALDTQYF. The CDR3 DNA follows: TGTGCCGGCAGACTTGCGCTTGATACGCAGTATTTT.

This clonotype was picked up a small number of times. The genes are TRBV20-1 and TRBJ2-3, with D maybe TRBD2 (8 bases). V lost 3 bases and J lost 2, with 18 bases in between. In germline, CDR1 is DFQATT, CDR2 SNEGSKA (reference sequence). The CDR3 runs 16 residues. In nucleotides, the CDR3 is TGCAGTGCTAGGGTTGTAGCGGGACAGCCCACAGATACGCAGTATTTT. This translates into CSARVVAGQPTDTQYF.

The table lists this clonotype with many counts. This rearrangement joins TRBV5-1 to TRBJ2-1; 10 bases map to TRBD2. The germline V gene has CDR1 SGHRS and CDR2 YFSETQ. V trimming: 5 bases; J trimming: 2 bases; junction bases outside the gene matches: 4. This CDR3 has 15 residues. The CDR3 DNA follows: TGCGCCAGCAGAACTAGCGGGACCCCCTACAATGAGCAGTTCTTC. This sequence encodes CASRTSGTPYNEQFF.

This clonotype came up a few times. Being one base from a much bigger clone, this may be a read error. The J gene is TRBJ2-1, the V gene TRBV30; 8 bases align to TRBD2. The CDR3 sequence is 12 residues long. With 3 bases clipped from V and 12 bases from J, the junction kept 7 bases outside the gene matches. Per germline, CDR1 GTSNPN and CDR2 SVGIG (reference sequence). The CDR3: CAWSGRADGQFF. The CDR3 DNA follows: TGTGCCTGGAGCGGGAGGGCCGATGGGCAGTTCTTC.

This clonotype was recorded many times. The V call is TRBV7-2, the J call TRBJ2-7; D unclear. Trimming took off 5 bases at V and 2 bases at J, with 10 bases between the two ends. The germline gives CDR1 SGHTA, CDR2 FQGNSA. The CDR3 loop spans 13 amino acids. The CDR3 loop reads CASSRATAYEQYF. The CDR3 bases are TGTGCCAGCAGCCGGGCCACTGCCTACGAGCAGTACTTC.

This clonotype has a count of ten or more. The gene calls are TRBV7-9 and TRBJ2-7; D tentatively reads TRBD1 or TRBD2 (5 bases each). Germline V CDR1 and CDR2: SEHNR, FQNEAQ (reference sequence). This CDR3 has 17 residues. V was shortened by 0 bases and J by 3 bases, with 18 bases between the two germline ends. CDR3 protein: CASSLAEGRASVYEQYF. The CDR3 region has the DNA TGTGCCAGCAGCTTAGCAGAGGGGCGAGCATCAGTCTACGAGCAGTACTTC. The whole variable domain, remainder taken from reference TRBV7-9 and TRBJ2-7, is DTGVSQNPRHKITKRGQNVTFRCDPISEHNRLYWYRQTLGQGPEFLTYFQNEAQLEKSRLLSDRFSAERPKGSFSTLEIQRTEQGDSAMYLCASSLAEGRASVYEQYFGPGTRLTVT.

Many counts were recorded for this clonotype. The V call is TRBV6-6, the J call TRBJ1-1, with a tentative D call TRBD1 (5 bases). This CDR3 has 14 amino acids. V lost 0 bases and J 5 bases, leaving 10 bases between the germline ends. Germline assignment: CDR1 MNHNY and CDR2 SVGAGI (reference sequence). CDR3 bases: TGTGCCAGCAGTTACTCGCCTAAGGGGACTGAAGCTTTCTTT. Amino acids: CASSYSPKGTEAFF.

This chain connects TRBV4-1 to TRBJ1-3; no definite D call. The CDR3 sequence is 15 residues long. V gave up 0 bases and J gave up 3 bases, with 9 bases separating them. The germline V gene encodes CDR1 MGHRA and CDR2 YSYEKL. The CDR3 loop is CASSQDTGFGNTIYF. CDR3 bases: TGCGCCAGCAGCCAAGATACGGGATTTGGAAACACCATATATTTT.